This is a list of T cell receptor beta chains from one sample in a study of T-cell reconstitution after alpha-beta-depleted transplantation in children. TCRdb analysed the PCR reads with MiXCR anew, one entry per CDR3 protein. The sample shows around 340,000 distinct CDR3 sequences, more than 10% of them seen only once. The source was PBMCs, collected from the stem cell graft. These TCRs come from a human donor who donated a stem cell graft to a child with Fanconi anemia. The CDR3 runs from the conserved cysteine through the conserved F or W. A D gene is named only where the DNA matches it firmly. Expanded clones are given a class, and other clones once, few, many or no size at all.

V gene: TRBV27; D gene: NA; clone size: NA; J gene: TRBJ2-5; CDR3 protein: CASSLRTGETQYF; CDR3 DNA: TGTGCCAGCAGTCTCCGGACTGGAGAGACCCAGTACTTC
V gene: TRBV7-2; D gene: NA; clone size: NA; J gene: TRBJ2-3; CDR3 protein: CASSLFNRQGPTDTQYF; CDR3 DNA: TGTGCCAGCAGCTTATTCAATAGGCAGGGGCCCACAGATACGCAGTATTTT
V gene: TRBV28; D gene: NA; clone size: few; J gene: TRBJ1-6; CDR3 protein: CASSFEGYPSPLHF; CDR3 DNA: TGTGCCAGCAGTTTCGAGGGGTACCCTTCACCCCTCCACTTT
V gene: TRBV5-1; D gene: NA; clone size: many; J gene: TRBJ2-5; CDR3 protein: CASSLGQYQETQYF; CDR3 DNA: TGCGCCAGCAGCTTGGGGCAGTACCAAGAGACCCAGTACTTC
V gene: TRBV18; D gene: TRBD1; clone size: few; J gene: TRBJ1-5; CDR3 protein: CASSRTGGLEPQHF; CDR3 DNA: TGTGCCAGCTCACGAACAGGGGGCTTGGAGCCCCAGCATTTT
V gene: TRBV5-1; D gene: TRBD1; clone size: NA; J gene: TRBJ1-2; CDR3 protein: CASSATGADGYTF; CDR3 DNA: TGCGCCAGCAGCGCGACAGGGGCGGATGGCTACACCTTC
V gene: TRBV29-1; D gene: TRBD1; clone size: many; J gene: TRBJ2-3; CDR3 protein: CSVDGDSALDTQYF; CDR3 DNA: TGCAGCGTTGATGGGGACAGTGCATTAGATACGCAGTATTTT
V gene: TRBV6-5; D gene: NA; clone size: NA; J gene: TRBJ1-4; CDR3 protein: CASSYKGKTEKLFF; CDR3 DNA: TGTGCCAGCAGTTACAAAGGAAAGACGGAAAAACTGTTTTTT
V gene: TRBV2; D gene: NA; clone size: few; J gene: TRBJ2-7; CDR3 protein: CASSRVSYEQYF; CDR3 DNA: TGTGCCAGCAGCAGGGTTTCCTACGAGCAGTACTTC
V gene: TRBV9; D gene: NA; clone size: few; J gene: TRBJ1-1; CDR3 protein: CASSRENKAEAFF; CDR3 DNA: TGTGCCAGCAGCCGAGAGAACAAGGCTGAAGCTTTCTTT
V gene: TRBV29-1; D gene: NA; clone size: NA; J gene: TRBJ2-1; CDR3 protein: CSATLNNEQFF; CDR3 DNA: TGCAGCGCTACCTTAAACAATGAGCAGTTCTTC
V gene: TRBV6-4; D gene: TRBD1; clone size: NA; J gene: TRBJ2-1; CDR3 protein: CASSVDRGTDEQFF; CDR3 DNA: TGTGCCAGCAGTGTAGACAGGGGTACGGATGAGCAGTTCTTC
V gene: TRBV5-4; D gene: NA; clone size: NA; J gene: TRBJ1-1; CDR3 protein: CASTIRGTPNTEAFF; CDR3 DNA: TGTGCCAGCACCATAAGGGGGACACCCAACACTGAAGCTTTCTTT
V gene: TRBV6-1; D gene: NA; clone size: NA; J gene: TRBJ2-3; CDR3 protein: CASSDLLRGTDTQYF; CDR3 DNA: TGTGCCAGCAGTGATCTTCTACGGGGCACAGATACGCAGTATTTT
V gene: TRBV5-6; D gene: NA; clone size: NA; J gene: TRBJ1-1; CDR3 protein: CASSLKVRPLEAFF; CDR3 DNA: TGTGCCAGCAGCTTGAAGGTCCGGCCTCTTGAAGCTTTCTTT
V gene: TRBV20-1; D gene: NA; clone size: NA; J gene: TRBJ1-6; CDR3 protein: CSASDQGRNSPLHF; CDR3 DNA: TGCAGTGCTAGTGATCAGGGCCGGAATTCACCCCTCCACTTT
V gene: TRBV18; D gene: NA; clone size: many; J gene: TRBJ2-5; CDR3 protein: CASSPAPLETQYF; CDR3 DNA: TGTGCCAGCTCTCCTGCGCCCTTGGAGACCCAGTACTTC
V gene: TRBV11-2; D gene: TRBD1; clone size: few; J gene: TRBJ2-2; CDR3 protein: CASSPWARQGSVPGELFF; CDR3 DNA: TGTGCCAGCAGCCCCTGGGCACGACAGGGATCTGTCCCCGGGGAGCTGTTTTTT
V gene: TRBV20-1; D gene: NA; clone size: few; J gene: TRBJ1-2; CDR3 protein: CSARDLSIPYYGYTF; CDR3 DNA: TGCAGTGCTAGAGATCTTAGCATCCCCTACTATGGCTACACCTTC
V gene: TRBV6-2/TRBV6-3; D gene: NA; clone size: many; J gene: TRBJ2-3; CDR3 protein: CASSYSNRDPRYTQYF; CDR3 DNA: TGTGCCAGCAGTTACTCGAACCGGGATCCACGGTATACGCAGTATTTT
V gene: TRBV12-3/TRBV12-4; D gene: TRBD1; clone size: many; J gene: TRBJ2-4; CDR3 protein: CASGLTGLGANIQYF; CDR3 DNA: TGTGCCAGCGGATTGACAGGGCTGGGGGCAAACATTCAGTACTTC
V gene: TRBV27; D gene: TRBD2; clone size: few; J gene: TRBJ2-3; CDR3 protein: CASSAGTSILTDTQYF; CDR3 DNA: TGTGCCAGCAGTGCCGGGACTAGCATACTCACAGATACGCAGTATTTT
V gene: TRBV4-1; D gene: NA; clone size: NA; J gene: TRBJ1-5; CDR3 protein: CASSPIQGRSNQPQHF; CDR3 DNA: TGCGCCAGCAGCCCCATCCAGGGACGGAGCAATCAGCCCCAGCATTTT
V gene: TRBV5-6; D gene: NA; clone size: NA; J gene: TRBJ2-5; CDR3 protein: CASSYRRTVQETQYF; CDR3 DNA: TGTGCCAGCAGCTACAGAAGGACAGTCCAAGAGACCCAGTACTTC
V gene: TRBV12-3/TRBV12-4; D gene: NA; clone size: NA; J gene: TRBJ2-2; CDR3 protein: CASSLLGAGELFF; CDR3 DNA: TGTGCCAGCAGCCTACTAGGTGCCGGGGAGCTGTTTTTT
V gene: TRBV30; D gene: TRBD2; clone size: once; J gene: TRBJ2-1; CDR3 protein: CARGGLAGGYNEQFF; CDR3 DNA: TGTGCCCGGGGGGGATTGGCGGGGGGATACAATGAGCAGTTCTTC
V gene: TRBV10-3; D gene: TRBD2; clone size: few; J gene: TRBJ2-3; CDR3 protein: CAISESPGLAGGSTDTQYF; CDR3 DNA: TGTGCCATCAGTGAATCCCCCGGACTAGCGGGGGGGAGCACAGATACGCAGTATTTT
V gene: TRBV11-2; D gene: NA; clone size: many; J gene: TRBJ2-3; CDR3 protein: CASSFRNTQYF; CDR3 DNA: TGTGCCAGCAGCTTTAGAAATACGCAGTATTTT
V gene: TRBV12-5; D gene: NA; clone size: few; J gene: TRBJ2-2; CDR3 protein: CASGFYIRNTGELFF; CDR3 DNA: TGTGCTAGTGGTTTTTACATCCGGAACACCGGGGAGCTGTTTTTT
V gene: TRBV5-1; D gene: NA; clone size: few; J gene: TRBJ2-5; CDR3 protein: CASSLAGDPGVETQYF; CDR3 DNA: TGCGCCAGCAGCTTGGCCGGGGACCCTGGAGTAGAGACCCAGTACTTC
V gene: TRBV19; D gene: TRBD1; clone size: many; J gene: TRBJ2-2; CDR3 protein: CASSSLTGGAHTGELFF; CDR3 DNA: TGTGCCAGTAGTAGCTTGACAGGGGGCGCCCACACCGGGGAGCTGTTTTTT
V gene: TRBV20-1; D gene: NA; clone size: few; J gene: TRBJ2-2; CDR3 protein: CSATGSPNTGELFF; CDR3 DNA: TGCAGTGCCACAGGCTCCCCGAACACCGGGGAGCTGTTTTTT
V gene: TRBV28; D gene: TRBD1; clone size: NA; J gene: TRBJ1-5; CDR3 protein: CASLSGQVNQPQHF; CDR3 DNA: TGTGCCAGCCTCTCGGGACAGGTAAATCAGCCCCAGCATTTT
V gene: TRBV12-3/TRBV12-4; D gene: TRBD2; clone size: NA; J gene: TRBJ2-1; CDR3 protein: CASSFAGGLWNEQFF; CDR3 DNA: TGTGCCAGCAGTTTTGCGGGGGGGCTGTGGAATGAGCAGTTCTTC
V gene: TRBV28; D gene: NA; clone size: NA; J gene: TRBJ1-1; CDR3 protein: CASSYLGGHGNTEAFF; CDR3 DNA: TGTGCCAGCAGCTACCTAGGGGGGCACGGGAACACTGAAGCTTTCTTT